This T cell receptor (beta chain) was sequenced for a study of blood T cell repertoires in COVID-19. Study overall: Sites in the United States, Italy and Spain provided acute and convalescent COVID-19 samples. T cells, B-cell-depleted T cells, or PBMCs supplied cDNA or gDNA.

Authors' data handling: Reference gene primer amplification gave nucleated cell count estimates. Profiled with immunoSEQ multiplex PCR; TCRdb holds only in-frame clones, not every one. That table is the source of V, J and clone size, and D and trimming were worked out from the DNA. This sample has 300,000 to 400,000 clones, with under 95% found just once. The CDR3 is 15 residues long. The V end was cut by 2 bases, the J end by 0 bases, with 10 bases between. Germline lookup yields CDR1 SGHKS and CDR2 YYEKEE (reference sequence). The J gene is TRBJ2-3, the V gene TRBV5-5, with D uncertain. The receptor was isolated from a woman aged 18 to 35 who had recovered from COVID-19. Source material: peripheral blood. CDR3 loop: CASSFVLSSTDTQYF. CDR3 nucleotide sequence: TGTGCCAGCAGCTTCGTCCTCTCTAGCACAGATACGCAGTATTTT.